Detailed here is one TCR beta chain. Its antigen is not known. TCR beta CDR3 region amplification was performed from RNA transcripts. Primed by the HTBI set, a first-round RT-PCR was run on the TCR CDR3. In TCRdb, the multiplex PCR reads were re-called with MiXCR into one record per CDR3 protein. This sample has 300,000 to 400,000 distinct CDR3 sequences; roughly 13% occur once, and the top ten carry 9.5% to 11%. The record originates from a study of T cells in Graves' hyperthyroidism and ophthalmopathy. Trimming cost V 0 bases and J 4 bases; bases outside gene matches: 9. This CDR3 is 18 amino acids long. Germline V gene lookup returns CDR1 DFQATT and CDR2 SNEGSKA (reference sequence). General study results and limits: From stable hyperthyroidism, ophthalmopathy was separated by a 13 V-J model. Appearing also in blood were most of the thyroid clonotypes expanded above 0.001.

Material: blood. The chain combines TRBV20-1 with TRBJ2-2; 12 nucleotides match TRBD2. The TCR was taken from a woman aged 60 to 75 with Graves' hyperthyroidism. The CDR3 loop reads CSAREAVGLAGFTGELFF. As DNA, the CDR3 is TGCAGTGCTAGAGAAGCTGTAGGACTAGCGGGATTCACCGGGGAGCTGTTTTTT.